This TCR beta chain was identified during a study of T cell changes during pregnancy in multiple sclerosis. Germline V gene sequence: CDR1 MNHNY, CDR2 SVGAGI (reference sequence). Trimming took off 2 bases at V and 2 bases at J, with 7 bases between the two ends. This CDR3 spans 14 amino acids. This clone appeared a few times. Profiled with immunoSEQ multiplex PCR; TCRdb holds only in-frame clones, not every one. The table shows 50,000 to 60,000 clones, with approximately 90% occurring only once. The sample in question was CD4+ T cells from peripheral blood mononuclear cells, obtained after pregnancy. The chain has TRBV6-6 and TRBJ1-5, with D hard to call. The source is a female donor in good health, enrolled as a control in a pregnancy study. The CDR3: CASSYGDGNQPQHF. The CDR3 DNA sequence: TGTGCCAGCAGTTACGGAGACGGCAATCAGCCCCAGCATTTT.